A single sample gave rise to the 26 T cell receptor beta chains below, sequenced in a study of T-cell reconstitution after alpha-beta-depleted transplantation in children. Unique molecular identifiers were incorporated into the prepared TCRbeta library. TCRdb ran MiXCR on the PCR reads and lists one entry per CDR3 protein. The table includes hundreds of thousands of distinct CDR3 sequences, 15% to 20% detected once. This specimen consisted of PBMCs from the stem cell graft donor, obtained from the stem cell graft. The receptors were gathered from a human donor who donated a stem cell graft to a child with acute lymphoblastic leukemia.

The table lists this clonotype with a few counts. The chain joins TRBV20-1 to TRBJ2-7; tentative D call: TRBD2 (6 bases). CDR1 is DFQATT, CDR2 SNEGSKA, per germline (reference sequence). This CDR3 comprises 14 residues. Trimming left V 4 bases short and J 2 bases short, with 15 bases between. The CDR3 sequence is CSANRGAAPYEQYF. CDR3 coding DNA: TGCAGTGCTAACCGCGGGGCGGCTCCCTACGAGCAGTACTTC.

This chain uses TRBV20-1 with TRBJ2-7; 8 positions match TRBD2. Germline-derived CDR1 and CDR2 are DFQATT and SNEGSKA (reference sequence). The CDR3 is 16 residues long. Germline trimming cut 0 bases from V and 6 bases from J; bases unmatched to any gene: 13. CDR3 amino acids: CSARDLSGRRSGEQYF. CDR3 nucleotides: TGCAGTGCTAGAGATCTGAGCGGGAGACGGTCAGGCGAGCAGTACTTC.

The V and J genes are TRBV6-1 and TRBJ2-1, with D perhaps assigned TRBD1 or TRBD2 (5 bases each). Germline-derived CDR1 and CDR2 are MNHNS and SASEGT. V gave up 8 bases and J gave up 5 bases, with 19 bases separating them. CDR3 length equals 15 residues. In nucleotides, the CDR3 is TGTGCCAGCGGCTCTTCATATCGAGGGGACAATGAGCAGTTCTTC. This encodes CASGSSYRGDNEQFF.

The chain uses TRBV12-3 or TRBV12-4 and TRBJ2-1; 8 bases line up with TRBD2. V lost 6 bases, J lost 7 bases, and 14 bases stayed unmatched. This CDR3 is built from 16 residues. The CDR3 loop reads CASRPSTSGGGNEQFF. CDR3 DNA sequence: TGTGCCAGCAGACCCAGTACTAGCGGAGGGGGGAATGAGCAGTTCTTC.

The chain joins TRBV20-1 to TRBJ2-7, with 8 bases lining up with TRBD2. Trimming at V came to 0 bases and at J to 3 bases, leaving 4 bases not matched to a gene. The CDR3 extends over 14 amino acids. The germline V gene has CDR1 DFQATT and CDR2 SNEGSKA (reference sequence). CDR3 nucleotides: TGCAGTGCTAGAGAACAGCGGGGGATCTACGAGCAGTACTTC. This translates into CSAREQRGIYEQYF.

The V gene is TRBV20-1, the J gene TRBJ1-2; no firm D call. Germline values: CDR1 DFQATT, CDR2 SNEGSKA (reference sequence). V shed 1 base and J shed 3 bases, with 9 bases lying between them. CDR3 length: 13 residues. CDR3 DNA: TGCAGTGCTAGAGGAGGAATAGACTATGGCTACACCTTC. Protein product: CSARGGIDYGYTF.

This clonotype was seen only a few times. The chain combines TRBV2 with TRBJ2-1; the D gene is possibly TRBD2 (5 bases). V lost 4 bases and J 4 bases, leaving 11 bases between the germline ends. CDR1 is SNHLY, CDR2 FYNNEI, per germline. The CDR3 runs to 14 residues. CDR3 coding DNA: TGTGCCAGCAGTGTTCCAGCGGAATACAATGAGCAGTTCTTC. It is translated as CASSVPAEYNEQFF.

V is TRBV27 and J is TRBJ2-3, with a possible D match to TRBD2 (5 bases). Germline V gene data show CDR1 as MNHEY and CDR2 as SMNVEV (reference sequence). CDR3 length: 16 residues. Trimming shortened V by 4 bases and J by 2 bases, and 16 bases separated the two germline ends. The CDR3, as DNA: TGTGCCAGCAGTTCCCTCGGGGAAGGTTACACAGATACGCAGTATTTT. Its protein is CASSSLGEGYTDTQYF.

The chain employs TRBV11-2 and TRBJ2-4, with 9 nucleotides matching TRBD1. Germline CDR1 and CDR2: SGHAT and FQNNGV. J was trimmed by 7 bases and V by 4 bases; bases with no gene match: 8. The CDR3 consists of 15 residues. The CDR3, as DNA: TGTGCCAGCAGCTCCTCAGACAGGGGGTTGAACATTCAGTACTTC. The encoded protein is CASSSSDRGLNIQYF.

The chain is built from TRBV20-1 and TRBJ2-1, with D tentatively TRBD1 or TRBD2 (6 bases each). Trimming took off 8 bases at V and 1 base at J, with 24 bases between the two ends. Germline V lookup: CDR1 DFQATT, CDR2 SNEGSKA (reference sequence). The CDR3 has 17 residues. DNA for the CDR3: TGCAGTTGGGCCCTTGTGGGGGGCTTGAAGTCCTACAATGAGCAGTTCTTC. As protein: CSWALVGGLKSYNEQFF.

A few counts support this clonotype. This chain connects TRBV3-1 to TRBJ2-5; D gene uncertain. The CDR3 runs to 13 residues. Trimming took off 6 bases at V and 2 bases at J, with 10 bases between the two ends. CDR1 is LGHDT, CDR2 YNNKEL, per germline (reference sequence). CDR3 residues: CASSRLYQETQYF. The CDR3 DNA sequence: TGTGCCAGCAGTCGCCTGTATCAAGAGACCCAGTACTTC.

The chain couples TRBV10-1 to TRBJ2-1; D is unclear. Germline V gene sequence: CDR1 WNHNN, CDR2 SYGVQD (reference sequence). The CDR3 covers 14 residues. With 7 bases removed from V and 6 bases from J, the gap between germline ends came to 16 bases. CDR3 sequence: CASTSGLLSNEQFF. CDR3 in DNA: TGCGCCAGCACTTCGGGTCTCCTATCCAATGAGCAGTTCTTC.

The chain employs TRBV5-1 and TRBJ2-7, with 7 bases aligning to TRBD2. Per germline, CDR1 SGHRS and CDR2 YFSETQ. The CDR3 consists of 13 residues. The V segment lost 4 bases and the J segment 4 bases; nucleotides outside the gene matches: 5. The DNA for the CDR3 is TGCGCCAGCAGCGGCAGCGGGAAGTACGAGCAGTACTTC. Translated, it gives CASSGSGKYEQYF.

This clonotype appeared many times. The chain carries TRBV29-1 and TRBJ2-7; the D is unclear. Germline CDR1 and CDR2: SQVTM and ANQGSEA. The CDR3 covers 15 residues. V was pared by 5 bases and J by 3 bases, with 20 bases between. In DNA, the CDR3 is TGCAGCGTTTTAAAGCTGAGAGAACGGCGCTACGAGCAGTACTTC. Its translation: CSVLKLRERRYEQYF.

V usage is TRBV20-1 and J usage is TRBJ2-1; weak D call: TRBD2 (6 bases). Germline V CDR1 and CDR2: DFQATT, SNEGSKA (reference sequence). Deletions cut 0 bases from V and 15 bases from J, with 15 bases between. The CDR3 contains 12 residues. The CDR3 DNA is TGCAGTGCTAGAGACGACCTTGGGAGGCCGTTCTTC. Amino acids: CSARDDLGRPFF.

This clonotype came up a few times. The rearrangement uses TRBV29-1 and TRBJ2-1; D uncertain. Germline V gives CDR1 SQVTM, CDR2 ANQGSEA. The CDR3 sequence is 12 residues long. Trimming removed 5 bases from V and 9 bases from J, with 14 bases in between. The CDR3 coding sequence is TGCAGCGTTCAATTGGGGTACGGTGAGCAGTTCTTC. Translation gives CSVQLGYGEQFF.

This clonotype was seen at least ten times. This chain joins TRBV7-9 and TRBJ1-1, with 8 bases that match TRBD1. The ends lost 3 bases at V and 0 bases at J; junction bases unmatched: 3. Germline loops: CDR1 SEHNR, CDR2 FQNEAQ (reference sequence). This CDR3 region has 15 residues. The CDR3 nucleotides read TGTGCCAGCAGCTTTCGACAGGGGATGAACACTGAAGCTTTCTTT. This codes for CASSFRQGMNTEAFF.

The rearrangement joins TRBV12-3 or TRBV12-4 to TRBJ2-5; D ambiguous. The CDR3 runs to 14 residues. V lost 3 bases, J lost 2 bases, and 10 bases lay in between. The CDR3 region is CASSFVQPQETQYF. The CDR3 region has the DNA TGTGCCAGCAGTTTCGTTCAGCCACAAGAGACCCAGTACTTC.

The rearrangement uses TRBV3-1 and TRBJ1-1; D gene uncertain. Germline V gene sequence: CDR1 LGHDT, CDR2 YNNKEL (reference sequence). CDR3 length equals 14 residues. The V end lost 4 bases, the J end lost 1 base, and 10 bases lay between the germline ends. In DNA, the CDR3 is TGTGCCAGCAGCCCACTAGGCTGGAACACTGAAGCTTTCTTT. It encodes CASSPLGWNTEAFF.

A few counts support this clonotype. This sequence joins TRBV27 and TRBJ2-1; D might be TRBD2 (6 bases). The CDR3 extends over 17 amino acids. Germline V gene lookup returns CDR1 MNHEY and CDR2 SMNVEV (reference sequence). Deletions cut 7 bases from V and 4 bases from J, with 23 bases between. The CDR3 region is CASILNAGTLHYNEQFF. The CDR3 DNA is TGTGCCAGCATTCTAAATGCCGGGACTCTACATTACAATGAGCAGTTCTTC.

A few counts support this clonotype. The chain links TRBV4-1 to TRBJ2-7; 14 bases agree with TRBD2. Germline lookup yields CDR1 MGHRA and CDR2 YSYEKL. The CDR3 totals 17 residues. The ends lost 4 bases at V and 4 bases at J; junction bases unmatched: 9. As DNA, the CDR3 is TGCGCCAGCAGCCCGTCCCCGGGACTAGCGGGAGATTACGAGCAGTACTTC. The encoded protein is CASSPSPGLAGDYEQYF.

The gene calls are TRBV4-1 and TRBJ2-7; D perhaps matches TRBD1 (6 bases). The germline V gene has CDR1 MGHRA and CDR2 YSYEKL. The V and J ends lost 4 bases and 3 bases respectively, with 16 bases between them. This CDR3 has 15 amino acids. In DNA form, the CDR3 reads TGCGCCAGCAGCCCTACCCGGGGCAGGGGCTACGAGCAGTACTTC. It translates to CASSPTRGRGYEQYF.

This clonotype was counted a few times. The chain is built from TRBV15 and TRBJ2-4; unclear D gene. The V end lost 2 bases, the J end lost 2 bases, and 13 bases lay between the germline ends. The CDR3 is 16 amino acids. Looked up from germline, CDR1 is LNHNV and CDR2 is YYDKDF (reference sequence). CDR3 in DNA: TGTGCCACCAGCAGAACCCCGGAGCCAACCAAAAACATTCAGTACTTC. Residues: CATSRTPEPTKNIQYF.

This clonotype was detected ten times or more. The chain is built from TRBV12-3 or TRBV12-4 and TRBJ2-7, with 7 bases identical to TRBD1. This CDR3 has 14 residues. With 5 bases clipped from V and 7 bases from J, the junction kept 11 bases outside the gene matches. The CDR3 DNA is TGTGCCAGCAGTCTGGGGGACAGTCCTACGGAGCAGTACTTC. This encodes CASSLGDSPTEQYF.

This clonotype showed up just a few times. This chain links TRBV5-1 with TRBJ2-3; the D gene is possibly TRBD2 (6 bases). This CDR3 has 14 amino acids. The germline CDR1 and CDR2 sequences are SGHRS and YFSETQ. V dropped 3 bases and J dropped 2 bases, with 10 bases sitting between them. This CDR3 reads CASSSRTTTDTQYF. CDR3 DNA: TGCGCCAGCAGCTCCAGGACTACCACAGATACGCAGTATTTT.

The gene calls are TRBV7-9 and TRBJ2-7; D is uncertain. The V gene lost 0 bases and the J gene lost 5 bases, with 5 bases spanning the gap. CDR1 and CDR2 from the germline V gene are SEHNR and FQNEAQ (reference sequence). The CDR3 is made up of 12 amino acids. CDR3 DNA sequence: TGTGCCAGCAGCTTAGCCCTTAACGAGCAGTACTTC. This codes for CASSLALNEQYF.